This is a list of T cell receptor beta chains from one sample in a study of blood T cell repertoires in COVID-19. Profiled with immunoSEQ multiplex PCR; TCRdb holds only in-frame clones, not every one. This sample has tens of thousands of clones, with more than 75% found just once. The sample was peripheral blood. The receptors were sampled from a woman aged 55-70 years with acute or convalescent COVID-19. Both conserved end residues are part of each CDR3. The D gene is left open where the match is weak. Some rows mark clone size as missing; the rest say once, few, many or name a class of expanded clone.

j_call	d_call	v_call	clone_size	cdr3_nt	cdr3_aa
TRBJ1-2	NA	TRBV20-1	few	TGCAGTGCCAGCAGGGGTGGCTACACCTTC	CSASRGGYTF
TRBJ1-2	TRBD1	TRBV9	NA	TGTGCCAGCAGCGTAGGGACAGGGGACTATGGCTACACCTTC	CASSVGTGDYGYTF
TRBJ1-1	NA	TRBV30	NA	TGTGCCTGGAGTGTAAGACAGAACACTGAAGCTTTCTTT	CAWSVRQNTEAFF
TRBJ1-3	TRBD1	TRBV6-2/TRBV6-3	NA	TGTGCCAGCAGTCGCCGGACAGGGGGAATATCTGGAAACACCATATATTTT	CASSRRTGGISGNTIYF
TRBJ2-1	TRBD1	TRBV7-2	NA	TGTGCCAGCAGCTTAGGGACAGGGGTTTACAATGAGCAGTTCTTC	CASSLGTGVYNEQFF
TRBJ1-2	TRBD1	TRBV5-1	NA	TGCGCCAGCAGCTTGGCGACAGGGACTGGATATGGCTACACCTTC	CASSLATGTGYGYTF
TRBJ1-4	TRBD1	TRBV5-1	few	TGCGCCAGCAGCTCCCGACAGGGTTCTGAAAAACTGTTTTTT	CASSSRQGSEKLFF
TRBJ2-7	NA	TRBV7-9	NA	TGTGCCAGCAGTACCGGGACAAGATACTACGAGCAGTACTTC	CASSTGTRYYEQYF
TRBJ2-2	NA	TRBV18	NA	TGTGCCAGCTCCCCAAGGGAGGCCGGGGAGCTGTTTTTT	CASSPREAGELFF
TRBJ2-7	TRBD2	TRBV5-4	NA	TGTGCCAGCAGCTGGGGGGGTCTCCCGGACGAGCAGTACTTC	CASSWGGLPDEQYF
TRBJ1-5	NA	TRBV21-1	few	TGTGCCAGCAGGATATCACTCTACAGTGGCGATCAGCCCCAGCATTTT	CASRISLYSGDQPQHF
TRBJ1-2	TRBD1	TRBV29-1	NA	TGCAGCGCCTTATCCAGGGGGCGTGATGGCTACACCTTC	CSALSRGRDGYTF
TRBJ1-6	NA	TRBV7-9	NA	TGTGCCAGCAGCTCCTTGGACAGCTATAATTCACCCCTCCACTTT	CASSSLDSYNSPLHF
TRBJ1-5	NA	TRBV7-2	once	TGTGCCAGCAGCTTAGATGGCGGTAGCAATCAGCCCCAGCATTTT	CASSLDGGSNQPQHF
TRBJ2-7	NA	TRBV10-1	NA	TGCGCCAGCAGTGAGTCGACGGGGGAGCAGTACTTC	CASSESTGEQYF
TRBJ1-1	NA	TRBV3-1/TRBV3-2	NA	TGTGCCAGCAGCCAAGTTCTAGGACAATCCCCTGAAGCTTTCTTT	CASSQVLGQSPEAFF
TRBJ2-3	TRBD1	TRBV13	NA	TGTGCCAGCAGCTCTACGACTAGGACAGGGGAAGCAGATACGCAGTATTTT	CASSSTTRTGEADTQYF